One sample yielded the 30 T cell receptor beta chains listed below, sequenced in a study of siplizumab effects on memory and regulatory T cells. TCRdb keeps only in-frame clones here, not all; method: immunoSEQ multiplex PCR. The sample records about 120,000 clones, 94% being singletons. Sequencing was carried out using non-Treg CD4+ T cells sorted from blood. The origin of the receptors is a human donor in good health.

This rearrangement joins TRBV19 to TRBJ2-1, with 9 nucleotides matching TRBD1. CDR1 is LNHDA and CDR2 is SQIVND in the germline V gene (reference sequence). Trimming at V came to 6 bases and at J to 5 bases, leaving 2 bases not matched to a gene. The CDR3 contains 13 residues. Here the CDR3 DNA reads TGTGCCAGTAGCAGGACAGGGGACAATGAGCAGTTCTTC. Its protein product is CASSRTGDNEQFF.

As to this clone: A read error may produce the germline difference seen at one junction end. The J gene is TRBJ1-2, the V gene TRBV30; 7 bases map to TRBD1. Germline V gene lookup returns CDR1 GTSNPN and CDR2 SVGIG (reference sequence). The CDR3 has 16 residues. This chain's CDR3 is CAWSAPGGGRNCGYTF. The CDR3 DNA reads as TGTGCCTGGAGTGCCCCCGGAGGGGGCAGAAACTGTGGCTACACCTTC. The full variable domain, rest sourced from reference TRBV30 and TRBJ1-2, is SQTIHQWPATLVQPVGSPLSLECTVEGTSNPNLYWYRQAAGRGLQLLFYSVGIGQISSEVPQNLSASRPQDRQFILSSKKLLLSDSGFYLCAWSAPGGGRNCGYTFGSGTRLTVV.

The chain links TRBV19 to TRBJ2-2; the D is unclear. Germline V gives CDR1 LNHDA, CDR2 SQIVND (reference sequence). The CDR3 has 14 amino acids. V gave up 5 bases and J gave up 7 bases, with 14 bases separating them. This CDR3 is CASSLYTPHGELFF. The CDR3 coding sequence is TGTGCCAGTAGTCTGTACACGCCGCACGGGGAGCTGTTTTTT.

The chain uses TRBV18 and TRBJ2-5; possibly TRBD1 for D (6 bases). V was shortened by 6 bases and J by 1 base, with 15 bases between the two germline ends. The CDR3 is 15 residues long. Germline values: CDR1 KGHSH, CDR2 LQKENI. Written as DNA, the CDR3 is TGTGCCAGCTCTTTGGGGACATCCAGCCAAGAGACCCAGTACTTC. Its translation is CASSLGTSSQETQYF.

The V call is TRBV10-3, the J call TRBJ2-3; D gene ambiguous. Germline V gene lookup returns CDR1 ENHRY and CDR2 SYGVKD. V lost 0 bases, J lost 0 bases, and 7 bases lay in between. The CDR3 runs to 15 residues. Written as DNA, the CDR3 is TGTGCCATCAGTGAGTCGCCCGGGAGCACAGATACGCAGTATTTT. It translates to CAISESPGSTDTQYF.

V gene TRBV6-6 combines with J gene TRBJ2-7, with 10 nucleotides matching TRBD1. With V trimmed by 7 bases and J by 5 bases, 11 bases remained unmatched. This CDR3 is 15 amino acids long. Germline CDR1 is MNHNY and CDR2 is SVGAGI (reference sequence). CDR3 protein: CASTSIGTGVDEQYF. For the CDR3, the DNA is TGTGCCAGCACCAGCATCGGGACAGGGGTCGACGAGCAGTACTTC.

Comment on this clone: The junction departs from the called germline gene at one end, perhaps through a read error. V is TRBV6-5 and J is TRBJ2-7, with D unclear. The CDR3 is made up of 12 amino acids. Germline-derived CDR1 and CDR2 are MNHEY and SVGAGI. CDR3 nucleotide sequence: TGTGCCAGCAGGGGGTCCTCCCACGAGCAGTACTTC. Its translation is CASRGSSHEQYF.

The rearrangement uses TRBV30 and TRBJ1-4; D call uncertain. CDR1 and CDR2 from the germline V gene are GTSNPN and SVGIG (reference sequence). There are 12 residues in the CDR3. V lost 4 bases to trimming and J lost 8 bases, with 11 bases between them. The CDR3 spells CAWMSRREKLFF. The CDR3 DNA reads as TGTGCCTGGATGAGTAGACGAGAAAAACTGTTTTTT. The full variable domain, its missing parts supplied by reference TRBV30 and TRBJ1-4, is SQTIHQWPATLVQPVGSPLSLECTVEGTSNPNLYWYRQAAGRGLQLLFYSVGIGQISSEVPQNLSASRPQDRQFILSSKKLLLSDSGFYLCAWMSRREKLFFGSGTQLSVL.

The gene calls are TRBV6-5 and TRBJ2-7; TRBD1 aligns across 7 bases. This CDR3 has 12 amino acids. Trimming removed 7 bases from V and 6 bases from J; junction bases left unmatched: 6. Germline V CDR1 and CDR2: MNHEY, SVGAGI. CDR3 in amino acids: CASKGQSPEQYF. In DNA form, the CDR3 reads TGTGCCAGCAAGGGACAGTCCCCCGAGCAGTACTTC.

The chain is built from TRBV19 and TRBJ1-6; D call uncertain. The CDR3 has 18 residues. Trimming cost V 3 bases and J 0 bases, with 15 bases left between them. Germline assignment: CDR1 LNHDA and CDR2 SQIVND (reference sequence). The DNA of the CDR3 is TGTGCCAGTAGTATGGCCGATCCGGCCAGCTCCTATAATTCACCCCTCCACTTT. Amino acids: CASSMADPASSYNSPLHF.

The chain is built from TRBV2 and TRBJ1-2; 7 bases agree with TRBD1. The CDR3 extends over 16 amino acids. Germline V lookup: CDR1 SNHLY, CDR2 FYNNEI. Trimming removed 2 bases from V and 4 bases from J; junction bases left unmatched: 10. The chain's CDR3 is CASSENFQSGGYGYTF. DNA of the CDR3: TGTGCCAGCAGTGAAAACTTCCAGTCAGGGGGCTATGGCTACACCTTC.

V and J are TRBV7-9 and TRBJ2-7; D possibly corresponds to TRBD2 (6 bases). Germline CDR1 and CDR2: SEHNR and FQNEAQ (reference sequence). The V gene lost 5 bases and the J gene lost 2 bases, with 13 bases spanning the gap. The CDR3 covers 14 residues. The CDR3 region has the DNA TGTGCCAGCAGCCTCAGCGGGTCGACCTACGAGCAGTACTTC. Translation: CASSLSGSTYEQYF.

This chain links TRBV30 with TRBJ2-6; tentative D call: TRBD2 (5 bases). In germline, CDR1 is GTSNPN, CDR2 SVGIG (reference sequence). The V and J ends lost 1 base and 0 bases respectively, with 10 bases between them. The CDR3 has 16 residues. The CDR3 sequence is CAWSASRISGANVLTF. DNA for the CDR3: TGTGCCTGGAGTGCTAGCCGGATCTCTGGGGCCAACGTCCTGACTTTC.

The rearrangement links TRBV15 to TRBJ2-1; D tentatively reads TRBD1 or TRBD2 (5 bases each). The length of the CDR3 is 15 residues. Germline V gene sequence: CDR1 LNHNV, CDR2 YYDKDF (reference sequence). Trimming took off 5 bases at V and 1 base at J, with 12 bases between the two ends. Here the CDR3 DNA reads TGTGCCACCAGCTCCAATTGGGGGTCCTACAATGAGCAGTTCTTC. Translated, it gives CATSSNWGSYNEQFF.

V is TRBV5-1 and J is TRBJ1-4; D ambiguous. V was pared by 3 bases and J by 6 bases, with 12 bases between. Germline V gene lookup returns CDR1 SGHRS and CDR2 YFSETQ. This CDR3 is 14 amino acids long. The CDR3 DNA follows: TGCGCCAGCAGCTCTGACACCCGTTATGAAAAACTGTTTTTT. Translated: CASSSDTRYEKLFF. Full variable domain (missing parts from reference TRBV5-1 and TRBJ1-4): KAGVTQTPRYLIKTRGQQVTLSCSPISGHRSVSWYQQTPGQGLQFLFEYFSETQRNKGNFPGRFSGRQFSNSRSEMNVSTLELGDSALYLCASSSDTRYEKLFFGSGTQLSVL.

The chain carries TRBV6-5 and TRBJ2-1; the match to TRBD2 covers 8 bases. Germline-derived CDR1 and CDR2 are MNHEY and SVGAGI. The CDR3 has 14 residues. V lost 2 bases, J lost 7 bases, and 4 bases stayed unmatched. The CDR3 sequence is CASSYGTRENEQFF. The CDR3 nucleotides read TGTGCCAGCAGTTACGGGACTAGGGAGAATGAGCAGTTCTTC.

V is TRBV19 and J is TRBJ1-2; 8 nucleotides align to TRBD1. The V segment lost 4 bases and the J segment 7 bases; nucleotides outside the gene matches: 8. CDR1 is LNHDA, CDR2 SQIVND, per germline (reference sequence). CDR3 length equals 14 residues. CDR3 region: CASSKRDRYSGYTF. The CDR3 nucleotides are TGTGCCAGTAGTAAAAGGGACAGGTACAGTGGCTACACCTTC. The full variable domain, its missing parts supplied by reference TRBV19 and TRBJ1-2, is DGGITQSPKYLFRKEGQNVTLSCEQNLNHDAMYWYRQDPGQGLRLIYYSQIVNDFQKGDIAEGYSVSREKKESFPLTVTSAQKNPTAFYLCASSKRDRYSGYTFGSGTRLTVV.

This clone was found once. The J gene is TRBJ2-7, the V gene TRBV4-1; 9 bases map to TRBD1. Germline V CDR1 and CDR2: MGHRA, YSYEKL. J gave up 6 bases and V 0 bases, and 9 bases lay outside the gene matches. The CDR3 length is 16 residues. The CDR3 bases are TGCGCCAGCAGCCAAGATTTGGGACAGGGAAAAACCGAGCAGTACTTC. It encodes CASSQDLGQGKTEQYF.

The chain links TRBV7-2 to TRBJ2-7; D might be TRBD1 or TRBD2, each matching 5 bases. Germline-derived CDR1 and CDR2 are SGHTA and FQGNSA. The germline V and J ends were trimmed by 8 bases and 5 bases, with 13 bases remaining between them. CDR3 length: 12 residues. CDR3 sequence reads: CASATGLDEQYF. DNA of the CDR3: TGTGCCAGCGCAACGGGGCTCGACGAGCAGTACTTC.

The chain combines TRBV5-8 with TRBJ1-1; D ambiguous. CDR1 is SGHTS, CDR2 YDEGEE, per germline. CDR3 length equals 10 residues. V was trimmed by 2 bases and J by 10 bases, leaving 6 bases between them. The CDR3 spells CASSLGLAFF. The CDR3 DNA follows: TGTGCCAGCAGCTTAGGTTTAGCTTTCTTT.

This chain uses TRBV12-5 with TRBJ2-6; maybe TRBD2 (6 bases). The CDR3 runs 20 residues. Germline lookup yields CDR1 LGHNT and CDR2 FRNRAP. Trimming cost V 5 bases and J 2 bases, with 25 bases left between them. As DNA, the CDR3 is TGTGCTAGTGGTAGCCCCGGGACGGGAGATGGGGATACTGGGGCCAACGTCCTGACTTTC. It translates to CASGSPGTGDGDTGANVLTF.

V gene TRBV6-5 combines with J gene TRBJ1-5; tentative D call: TRBD1 (5 bases). The CDR3 contains 14 residues. Trimming pared 5 bases from V and 1 base from J, leaving 9 bases between. Per the germline V gene, CDR1 is MNHEY and CDR2 is SVGAGI. The CDR3 DNA reads as TGTGCCAGCAGTGCTCGGGACAGCAATCAGCCCCAGCATTTT. This encodes CASSARDSNQPQHF.

The V and J genes are TRBV10-3 and TRBJ2-1; no reliable D call. Looked up from germline, CDR1 is ENHRY and CDR2 is SYGVKD. V lost 4 bases to trimming and J lost 0 bases, with 7 bases between them. This CDR3 has 14 amino acids. The CDR3 region is CAISVESSYNEQFF. In DNA, the CDR3 is TGTGCCATCAGTGTGGAGAGCTCCTACAATGAGCAGTTCTTC.

The CDR3 region is CASSPLTGANYGYTF. The CDR3 DNA sequence: TGCGCCAGCAGCCCGCTGACGGGAGCTAACTATGGCTACACCTTC. J is TRBJ1-2 and V is TRBV5-1; D uncertain. In germline, CDR1 is SGHRS, CDR2 YFSETQ. V lost 4 bases, J lost 0 bases, and 13 bases lay in between. The CDR3 length is 15 residues.

This chain joins TRBV11-2 and TRBJ2-3, with TRBD2 matching over 13 bases. This CDR3 has 19 residues. J was trimmed by 0 bases and V by 1 base; bases with no gene match: 7. Germline-derived CDR1 and CDR2 are SGHAT and FQNNGV. CDR3 protein: CASSLARGLAGLSTDTQYF. Written as DNA, the CDR3 is TGTGCCAGCAGCTTAGCGAGGGGACTAGCGGGGTTAAGCACAGATACGCAGTATTTT.

With regard to this clone: One junction end disagrees with the germline gene, perhaps due to a read error. This sequence joins TRBV30 and TRBJ2-1; maybe TRBD2 (6 bases). The CDR3 consists of 15 residues. The germline CDR1 and CDR2 sequences are GTSNPN and SVGIG (reference sequence). The CDR3 protein is CAWSVPERAYNEQFF. As DNA, the CDR3 is TGTGCCTGGAGTGTACCAGAGCGGGCCTATAATGAGCAGTTCTTC.

This clone was seen just once. The DNA for the CDR3 is TGTGCCAGCTCACACCAAGACAGAGCAACTAATGAAAAACTGTTTTTT. Translation: CASSHQDRATNEKLFF. The rearrangement links TRBV18 to TRBJ1-4; D may be TRBD1 (5 bases). V was shortened by 4 bases and J by 0 bases, with 12 bases between the two germline ends. The CDR3 contains 16 residues. Germline CDR1 is KGHSH and CDR2 is LQKENI.

The V and J genes are TRBV7-3 and TRBJ1-1; D is ambiguous. This CDR3 comprises 14 residues. V was pared by 5 bases and J by 3 bases, with 13 bases between. Germline V gives CDR1 SGHTA, CDR2 FQGTGA. The CDR3 is CASSNGNEYTEAFF. The CDR3 DNA sequence: TGTGCCAGCAGCAATGGAAACGAGTACACTGAAGCTTTCTTT.

V and J are TRBV6-5 and TRBJ2-5; TRBD1 agrees at 9 bases. The CDR3 is made up of 15 amino acids. With V trimmed by 5 bases and J by 5 bases, 9 bases remained unmatched. Germline V gene sequence: CDR1 MNHEY, CDR2 SVGAGI. The CDR3 DNA is TGTGCCAGCAGTAGACGGGACAGGGAGGCGGAGACCCAGTACTTC. This encodes CASSRRDREAETQYF.

This rearrangement joins TRBV5-1 to TRBJ2-7; a weak D match, TRBD1 (5 bases). The ends were cut back, 5 bases at V and 5 bases at J, with 23 bases in the middle. The CDR3 consists of 16 residues. CDR1 and CDR2 from the germline V gene are SGHRS and YFSETQ. In DNA, the CDR3 is TGCGCCAGCAGTTCGCCCCTACAGGTAGGGTTCGACGAGCAGTACTTC. Protein: CASSSPLQVGFDEQYF.